This T cell receptor (beta chain) stems from a study of T cell changes during pregnancy in multiple sclerosis. Clones were sequenced by immunoSEQ multiplex PCR, and TCRdb holds only the in-frame ones, with some missing. The sample includes roughly 88,000 clones, about 92% of them seen just once. This TCR derives from a female donor with multiple sclerosis, enrolled in a pregnancy study. The sequencing here drew on peripheral blood, taken in the first trimester of pregnancy.

The CDR3 bases are TGTGCCAGCAGTTTCCCTCCGGGGCGGGGCGATGGCTACACCTTC. It is translated as CASSFPPGRGDGYTF. The chain employs TRBV28 and TRBJ1-2; D perhaps matches TRBD1 (5 bases). In germline, CDR1 is MDHEN, CDR2 SYDVKM. V was pared by 3 bases and J by 6 bases, with 17 bases between. CDR3 length equals 15 residues.